This T cell receptor (beta chain) originates from a study of CD8+CD57+ T cells in acquired aplastic anemia. The use of genomic DNA as template underpinned the TCR beta VDJ and CDR3 profiling. TCRdb redid the calling of the reads with MiXCR, one entry per CDR3 protein. The repertoire holds over 150,000 distinct CDR3 sequences, with approximately 52% as singletons. Study results and caveats: No significant difference in CD8+ Simpson's diversity was found between patients and controls.

CDR1 is SEHNR and CDR2 is FQNEAQ in the germline V gene (reference sequence). The V gene lost 5 bases and the J gene lost 4 bases, with 11 bases spanning the gap. This CDR3 has 13 amino acids. As concerns this clonotype: Its antigen is currently unknown.

Only patients with CD8+CD57+ cell expansion on flow cytometry were chosen for sequencing. Specimen: sorted CD4+, CD8+, or CD8+CD57+ T cells (not recorded which) from PBMCs. The receptor's source is a human donor with aplastic anemia. This sequence joins TRBV7-9 and TRBJ2-5; D not resolved. As DNA, the CDR3 is TGTGCCAGCAGCCAATCCGACCTAGAGACCCAGTACTTC. Protein sequence: CASSQSDLETQYF.